This T cell receptor beta chain was recorded in a study of cytomegalovirus exposure and HLA in healthy donors. The CDR3 runs to 14 residues. CDR1 is SGHTA and CDR2 is FQGNSA in the germline V gene. V lost 3 bases, J lost 5 bases, and 8 bases lay in between. The PCR had 60 Vbeta and 13 Jbeta primers. Assay: immunoSEQ multiplex PCR; the TCRdb copy retains only in-frame clones and omits some. This sample has about 150,000 clones, with 70% to 80% found just once. This chain uses TRBV7-2 with TRBJ1-6; D is unclear. The clonotype was recovered from a woman aged 40 to 50 in good health and CMV-seronegative. Sequencing input: PBMCs. The CDR3 here is CASSLRQDNSPLHF. In DNA form, the CDR3 reads TGTGCCAGCAGCTTGCGACAAGATAATTCACCCCTCCACTTT.